One and the same sample provided the 23 T cell receptor beta chains below, sequenced in a study of blood T cell repertoires in COVID-19. Produced via immunoSEQ multiplex PCR; TCRdb's table is partial and in-frame only. Found here are over 140,000 clones, 60% to 80% of them singletons; the top ten hold around 3.2%. The sequenced material came from PBMCs or T cells enriched from blood (not recorded which). These TCRs come from a woman aged 45-60 years who had recovered from COVID-19.

The gene calls are TRBV11-2 and TRBJ1-1; D is ambiguous. Between the trimmed V and J ends, which lost 1 base and 4 bases, there was a span of 7 bases. Germline assignment: CDR1 SGHAT and CDR2 FQNNGV. The CDR3 loop spans 13 amino acids. The CDR3 loop reads CASSLGTSTEAFF. CDR3 nucleotide sequence: TGTGCCAGCAGCTTAGGTACTTCCACTGAAGCTTTCTTT.

The genes are TRBV19 and TRBJ1-1; TRBD1 might be the D (6 bases). The CDR3 consists of 15 residues. Per the germline V gene, CDR1 is LNHDA and CDR2 is SQIVND (reference sequence). Trimming pared 4 bases from V and 0 bases from J, leaving 12 bases between. Written as DNA, the CDR3 is TGTGCCAGTAGTACACAGGGTCCTCTGAACACTGAAGCTTTCTTT. It codes for CASSTQGPLNTEAFF.

Only a few counts were recorded for this clone. This chain connects TRBV28 to TRBJ2-3; 13 nucleotides align to TRBD2. J lost 5 bases, V lost 6 bases, and 5 bases had no gene match. CDR3 size: 15 residues. Germline V gene lookup returns CDR1 MDHEN and CDR2 SYDVKM. In DNA, the CDR3 is TGTGCCAGCAGCCGGACTAGCGGGAGAGTAGATACGCAGTATTTT. Translating gives CASSRTSGRVDTQYF. Full variable domain (remainder filled in from reference TRBV28 and TRBJ2-3): DVKVTQSSRYLVKRTGEKVFLECVQDMDHENMFWYRQDPGLGLRLIYFSYDVKMKEKGDIPEGYSVSREKKERFSLILESASTNQTSMYLCASSRTSGRVDTQYFGPGTRLTVL.

This clone was seen a few times. The chain has TRBV4-1 and TRBJ1-5, with TRBD1 as a possible D gene (5 bases). This CDR3 has 15 residues. V shed 0 bases and J shed 1 base, with 7 bases lying between them. CDR1 is MGHRA and CDR2 is YSYEKL in the germline V gene. The DNA for the CDR3 is TGCGCCAGCAGCCAAGATAAGGGGAGCAATCAGCCCCAGCATTTT. Translating gives CASSQDKGSNQPQHF.

This clone was seen just once. The J gene is TRBJ1-2, the V gene TRBV14; D is unresolved. The CDR3 extends over 14 amino acids. Trimming left V 3 bases short and J 4 bases short, with 12 bases between. Per the germline V gene, CDR1 is SGHDN and CDR2 is FVKESK. CDR3 sequence (DNA): TGTGCCAGCAGCCAGTCTGCGAGTGGCTATGGCTACACCTTC. Its protein is CASSQSASGYGYTF.

This sequence joins TRBV20-1 and TRBJ1-4; D unresolved. Germline values: CDR1 DFQATT, CDR2 SNEGSKA (reference sequence). The V end was cut by 3 bases, the J end by 7 bases, with 3 bases between. The CDR3 loop spans 10 amino acids. This CDR3 reads CSARSEKLFF. Here the CDR3 DNA reads TGCAGTGCTAGGAGTGAAAAACTGTTTTTT.

The chain links TRBV7-9 to TRBJ2-7; D may be TRBD1 (5 bases). This CDR3 has 14 amino acids. CDR1 and CDR2 (germline): SEHNR, FQNEAQ (reference sequence). V lost 0 bases to trimming and J lost 4 bases, with 10 bases between them. CDR3 DNA sequence: TGTGCCAGCAGCTTAGCGGGGCAGGGTTACGAGCAGTACTTC. This encodes CASSLAGQGYEQYF.

This rearrangement joins TRBV18 to TRBJ2-1, with 8 bases identical to TRBD2. Trimming removed 5 bases from V and 16 bases from J; junction bases left unmatched: 10. Germline V gene data show CDR1 as KGHSH and CDR2 as LQKENI. The CDR3 covers 12 residues. The chain's CDR3 is CASSRGLADGFF. CDR3 sequence (DNA): TGTGCCAGCTCAAGAGGACTAGCAGACGGATTCTTC.

This rearrangement joins TRBV9 to TRBJ1-5, with 7 bases lining up with TRBD1. Germline V CDR1 and CDR2: SGDLS, YYNGEE. The V gene end was trimmed by 5 bases and the J gene end by 0 bases; junction bases not matched to a gene: 5. The CDR3 covers 15 residues. The CDR3 DNA reads TGTGCCAGCAGTGAGGGGACAGTTAGCAATCAGCCCCAGCATTTT. Protein product: CASSEGTVSNQPQHF.

The chain links TRBV9 to TRBJ1-6; D remains unclear. Trimming pared 0 bases from V and 9 bases from J, leaving 7 bases between. Germline assignment: CDR1 SGDLS and CDR2 YYNGEE. The CDR3 extends over 13 amino acids. The CDR3 sequence: CASSVETGSPLHF. The CDR3 nucleotides read TGTGCCAGCAGCGTAGAGACGGGTTCACCCCTCCACTTT.

V and J are TRBV6-5 and TRBJ1-6; TRBD1 is a possible D gene (5 bases). Deletions cut 5 bases from V and 10 bases from J, with 12 bases between. CDR1 and CDR2 from the germline V gene are MNHEY and SVGAGI. This CDR3 comprises 13 residues. CDR3 loop: CASSTGGGSPLHF. In DNA, the CDR3 is TGTGCCAGCAGTACAGGTGGTGGATCACCCCTCCACTTT.

In regard to this clone: This same CDR3 is encoded by further DNA sequences in the sample. The gene calls are TRBV19 and TRBJ2-1; 8 bases align to TRBD1. The ends lost 6 bases at V and 0 bases at J; junction bases unmatched: 4. The CDR3 is 15 residues long. Germline V gene sequence: CDR1 LNHDA, CDR2 SQIVND (reference sequence). The chain's CDR3 is CASSTGQGSYNEQFF. CDR3 DNA sequence: TGTGCCAGTAGCACCGGACAGGGCTCCTACAATGAGCAGTTCTTC.

For the CDR3, the DNA is TGTGCCAGCATCCCTAGCCACAGGGGACATCAGCCCCAGCATTTT. This sequence encodes CASIPSHRGHQPQHF. This rearrangement joins TRBV21-1 to TRBJ1-5; no DNA check was done on the table's D call, TRBD1. TRBV21-1 is assigned pseudogene status. The CDR3 consists of 15 residues.

This chain links TRBV2 with TRBJ2-1; D is perhaps TRBD2 (6 bases). Trimming cost V 1 base and J 0 bases, with 13 bases left between them. Germline CDR1 and CDR2: SNHLY and FYNNEI. The CDR3 consists of 17 residues. The CDR3 sequence: CASSEGTGVNSYNEQFF. CDR3 bases: TGTGCCAGCAGTGAAGGCACGGGGGTGAACTCCTACAATGAGCAGTTCTTC.

The gene calls are TRBV5-1 and TRBJ1-1, with a tentative D call TRBD1 (5 bases). This CDR3 is built from 15 residues. From germline, CDR1 is SGHRS and CDR2 YFSETQ. Trimming removed 4 bases from V and 4 bases from J, with 17 bases in between. The CDR3 DNA reads TGCGCCAGCAGCGCGAGACAGTTTGAAGGCACTGAAGCTTTCTTT. Translating it yields CASSARQFEGTEAFF.

This clone was seen a handful of times. The chain links TRBV19 to TRBJ2-2, with D tentatively TRBD1 (6 bases). V dropped 4 bases and J dropped 8 bases, with 11 bases sitting between them. CDR3 size: 13 residues. CDR1 and CDR2 from the germline V gene are LNHDA and SQIVND (reference sequence). The CDR3 DNA follows: TGTGCCAGTAGTACCCAGGGGATTGGGGAGCTGTTTTTT. Translated, it gives CASSTQGIGELFF. Full variable domain (outside the CDR3, taken from reference TRBV19 and TRBJ2-2): DGGITQSPKYLFRKEGQNVTLSCEQNLNHDAMYWYRQDPGQGLRLIYYSQIVNDFQKGDIAEGYSVSREKKESFPLTVTSAQKNPTAFYLCASSTQGIGELFFGEGSRLTVL.

This chain uses TRBV28 with TRBJ1-2; 8 bases map to TRBD1. Germline lookup yields CDR1 MDHEN and CDR2 SYDVKM. Trimming took 6 bases from V and 4 from J; bases not matched to a gene: 10. The CDR3 spans 15 residues. CDR3 in DNA: TGTGCCAGCAGGACCCGGGACAGGCTTATCTATGGCTACACCTTC. Translating it yields CASRTRDRLIYGYTF.

The chain carries TRBV11-2 and TRBJ1-1, with D perhaps matching TRBD1 (6 bases). The V and J ends lost 5 bases and 3 bases respectively, with 13 bases between them. Germline V gene data show CDR1 as SGHAT and CDR2 as FQNNGV. The CDR3 loop spans 14 amino acids. In DNA form, the CDR3 reads TGTGCCAGCAGCCAGTACAGGGCCCACACTGAAGCTTTCTTT. It translates to CASSQYRAHTEAFF. The full variable domain, completed using reference TRBV11-2 and TRBJ1-1, is EAGVAQSPRYKIIEKRQSVAFWCNPISGHATLYWYQQILGQGPKLLIQFQNNGVVDDSQLPKDRFSAERLKGVDSTLKIQPAKLEDSAVYLCASSQYRAHTEAFFGQGTRLTVV.

This CDR3 is CASSGDRGVNQPQHF. CDR3 nucleotides: TGTGCCAGTAGTGGGGACAGGGGTGTAAATCAGCCCCAGCATTTT. The rearrangement uses TRBV19 and TRBJ1-5; 10 bases fit TRBD1. J lost 4 bases, V lost 5 bases, and 5 bases had no gene match. This CDR3 has 15 amino acids. Germline V CDR1 and CDR2: LNHDA, SQIVND (reference sequence). Variable domain in full (rest from reference TRBV19 and TRBJ1-5): DGGITQSPKYLFRKEGQNVTLSCEQNLNHDAMYWYRQDPGQGLRLIYYSQIVNDFQKGDIAEGYSVSREKKESFPLTVTSAQKNPTAFYLCASSGDRGVNQPQHFGDGTRLSIL.

The V gene is TRBV18, the J gene TRBJ1-1, with D perhaps TRBD1 (6 bases). Germline V gives CDR1 KGHSH, CDR2 LQKENI. This CDR3 contains 14 residues. V gave up 3 bases and J gave up 1 base, with 9 bases separating them. The CDR3 here is CASSPSTGNTEAFF. The CDR3 nucleotides read TGTGCCAGCTCACCTTCGACAGGGAACACTGAAGCTTTCTTT.

J is TRBJ2-2 and V is TRBV9, with 13 bases lining up with TRBD2. CDR3 length equals 18 residues. Germline-derived CDR1 and CDR2 are SGDLS and YYNGEE. Trimming at V came to 4 bases and at J to 0 bases, leaving 6 bases not matched to a gene. The CDR3: CASSLGLAGIANTGELFF. The CDR3 DNA reads TGTGCCAGCAGCTTGGGACTAGCGGGGATCGCGAACACCGGGGAGCTGTTTTTT.

The J gene is TRBJ1-6, the V gene TRBV9; TRBD1 matches at 8 bases. V gave up 0 bases and J gave up 11 bases; unmatched junction bases: 4. The CDR3 contains 14 residues. Germline loops: CDR1 SGDLS, CDR2 YYNGEE. The DNA of the CDR3 is TGTGCCAGCAGCGTAGGGACAGGGATAACACCCCTCCACTTT. Translation gives CASSVGTGITPLHF.

This clone appeared once. The rearrangement joins TRBV19 to TRBJ1-2; 8 bases align to TRBD1. The V gene end was trimmed by 3 bases and the J gene end by 4 bases; junction bases not matched to a gene: 7. Germline CDR1 reads LNHDA; CDR2 reads SQIVND (reference sequence). There are 15 residues in the CDR3. The CDR3 coding sequence is TGTGCCAGTAGTATCCAAGGACAGGGAGGCTATGGCTACACCTTC. Amino acids: CASSIQGQGGYGYTF.